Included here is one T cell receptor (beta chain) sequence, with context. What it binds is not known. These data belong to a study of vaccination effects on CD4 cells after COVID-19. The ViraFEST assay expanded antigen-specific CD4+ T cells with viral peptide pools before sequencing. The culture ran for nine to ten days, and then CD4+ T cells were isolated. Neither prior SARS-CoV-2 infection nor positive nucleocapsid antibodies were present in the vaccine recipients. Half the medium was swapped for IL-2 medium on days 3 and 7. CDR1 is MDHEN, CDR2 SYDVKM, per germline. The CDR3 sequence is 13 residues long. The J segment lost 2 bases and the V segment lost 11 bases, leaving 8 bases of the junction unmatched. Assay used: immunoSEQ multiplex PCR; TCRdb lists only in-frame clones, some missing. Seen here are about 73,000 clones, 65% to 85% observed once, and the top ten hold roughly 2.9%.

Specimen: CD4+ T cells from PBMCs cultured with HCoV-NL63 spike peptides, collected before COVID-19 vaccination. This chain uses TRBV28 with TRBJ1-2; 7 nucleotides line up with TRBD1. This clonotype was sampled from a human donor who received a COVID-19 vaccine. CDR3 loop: CASGQLINYGYTF. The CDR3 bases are TGTGCCTCGGGACAGCTAATAAACTATGGCTACACCTTC.